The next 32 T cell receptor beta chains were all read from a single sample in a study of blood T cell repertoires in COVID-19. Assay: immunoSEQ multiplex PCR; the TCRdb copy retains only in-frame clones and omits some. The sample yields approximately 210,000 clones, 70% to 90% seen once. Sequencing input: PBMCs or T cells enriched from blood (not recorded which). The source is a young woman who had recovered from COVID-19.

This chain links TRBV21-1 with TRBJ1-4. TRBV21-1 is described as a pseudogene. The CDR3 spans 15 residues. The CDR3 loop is CASSKPTLRGEKLFF. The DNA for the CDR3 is TGTGCCAGCAGCAAACCGACCCTACGAGGCGAAAAACTGTTTTTT.

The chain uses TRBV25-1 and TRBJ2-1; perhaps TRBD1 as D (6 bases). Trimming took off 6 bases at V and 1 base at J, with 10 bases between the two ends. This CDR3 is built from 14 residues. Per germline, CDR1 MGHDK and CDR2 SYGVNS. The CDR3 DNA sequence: TGTGCCAGCAGGGGGCAGGGGTCCTACAATGAGCAGTTCTTC. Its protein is CASRGQGSYNEQFF.

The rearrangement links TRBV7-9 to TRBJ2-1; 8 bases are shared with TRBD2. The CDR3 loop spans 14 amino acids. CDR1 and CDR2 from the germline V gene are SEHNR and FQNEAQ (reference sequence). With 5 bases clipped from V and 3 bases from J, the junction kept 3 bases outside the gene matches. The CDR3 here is CASSGRGVYNEQFF. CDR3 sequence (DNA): TGTGCCAGCAGCGGGCGGGGGGTCTACAATGAGCAGTTCTTC.

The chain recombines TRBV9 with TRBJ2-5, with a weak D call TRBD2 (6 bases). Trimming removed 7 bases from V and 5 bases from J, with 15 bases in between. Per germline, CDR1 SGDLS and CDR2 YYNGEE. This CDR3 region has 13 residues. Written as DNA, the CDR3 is TGTGCCAGCGGGGGTCCGGAGGGGGAGACCCAGTACTTC. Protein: CASGGPEGETQYF. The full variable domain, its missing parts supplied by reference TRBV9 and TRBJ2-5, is DSGVTQTPKHLITATGQRVTLRCSPRSGDLSVYWYQQSLDQGLQFLIQYYNGEERAKGNILERFSAQQFPDLHSELNLSSLELGDSALYFCASGGPEGETQYFGPGTRLLVL.

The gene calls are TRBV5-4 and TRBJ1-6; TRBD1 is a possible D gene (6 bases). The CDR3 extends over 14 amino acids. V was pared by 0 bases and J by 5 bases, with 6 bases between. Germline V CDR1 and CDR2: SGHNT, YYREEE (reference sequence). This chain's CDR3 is CASSLAGDNSPLHF. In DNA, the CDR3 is TGTGCCAGCAGCTTGGCAGGGGATAATTCACCCCTCCACTTT.

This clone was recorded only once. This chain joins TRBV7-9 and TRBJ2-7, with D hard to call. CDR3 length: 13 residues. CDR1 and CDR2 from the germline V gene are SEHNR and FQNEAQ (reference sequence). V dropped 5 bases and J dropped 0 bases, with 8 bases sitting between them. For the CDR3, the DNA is TGTGCCAGCAGCCATGACAACTCCTACGAGCAGTACTTC. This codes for CASSHDNSYEQYF.

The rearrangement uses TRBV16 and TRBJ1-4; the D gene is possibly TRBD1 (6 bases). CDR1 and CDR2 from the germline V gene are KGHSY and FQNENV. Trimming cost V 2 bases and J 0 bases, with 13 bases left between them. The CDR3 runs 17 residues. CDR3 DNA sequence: TGTGCCAGCAGCCAAGGTTTGGGGGCAGCAACTAATGAAAAACTGTTTTTT. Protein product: CASSQGLGAATNEKLFF.

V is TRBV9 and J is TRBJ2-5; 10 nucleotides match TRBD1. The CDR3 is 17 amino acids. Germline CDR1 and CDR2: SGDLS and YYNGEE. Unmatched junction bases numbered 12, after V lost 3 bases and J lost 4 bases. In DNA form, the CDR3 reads TGTGCCAGCAGCGCCCCCCTAGACAGGGGGCTTGGAGAGACCCAGTACTTC. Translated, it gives CASSAPLDRGLGETQYF.

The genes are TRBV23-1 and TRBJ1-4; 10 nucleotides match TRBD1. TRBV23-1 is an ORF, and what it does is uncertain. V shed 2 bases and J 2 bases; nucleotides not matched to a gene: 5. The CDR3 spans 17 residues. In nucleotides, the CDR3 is TGCGCCAGCAGTCAAGGCCGGGGACAGGGGACTAATGAAAAACTGTTTTTT. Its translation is CASSQGRGQGTNEKLFF.

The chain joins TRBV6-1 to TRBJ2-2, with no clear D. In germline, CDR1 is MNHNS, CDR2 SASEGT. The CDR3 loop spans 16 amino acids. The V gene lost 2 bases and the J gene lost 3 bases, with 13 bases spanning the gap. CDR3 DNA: TGTGCCAGCAGTGAACCCTACGGGTTTGACACCGGGGAGCTGTTTTTT. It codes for CASSEPYGFDTGELFF.

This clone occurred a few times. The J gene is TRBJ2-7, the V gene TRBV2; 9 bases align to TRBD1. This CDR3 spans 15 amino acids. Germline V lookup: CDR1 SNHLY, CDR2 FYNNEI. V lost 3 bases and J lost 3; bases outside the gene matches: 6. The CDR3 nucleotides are TGTGCCAGCAGTGATGGGACAGGGTCCTTCTACGAGCAGTACTTC. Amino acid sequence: CASSDGTGSFYEQYF.

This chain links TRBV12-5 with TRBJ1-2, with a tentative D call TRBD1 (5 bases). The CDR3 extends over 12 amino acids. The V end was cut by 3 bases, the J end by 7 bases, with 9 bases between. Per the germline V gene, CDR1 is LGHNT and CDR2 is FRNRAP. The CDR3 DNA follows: TGTGCTAGTGGTTTCCGGGGGTCTGGCTACACCTTC. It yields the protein CASGFRGSGYTF.

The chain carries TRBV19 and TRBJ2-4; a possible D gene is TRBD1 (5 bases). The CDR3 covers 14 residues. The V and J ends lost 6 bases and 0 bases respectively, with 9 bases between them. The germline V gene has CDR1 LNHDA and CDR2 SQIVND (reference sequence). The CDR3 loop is CASSDSVAKNIQYF. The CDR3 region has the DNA TGTGCCAGTAGCGACAGTGTAGCCAAAAACATTCAGTACTTC.

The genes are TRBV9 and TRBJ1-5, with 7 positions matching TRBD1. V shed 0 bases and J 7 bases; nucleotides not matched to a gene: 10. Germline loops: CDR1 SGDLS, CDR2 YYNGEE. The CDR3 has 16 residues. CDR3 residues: CASSVGGGGAGQPQHF. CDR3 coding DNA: TGTGCCAGCAGCGTAGGAGGAGGGGGCGCAGGGCAGCCCCAGCATTTT.

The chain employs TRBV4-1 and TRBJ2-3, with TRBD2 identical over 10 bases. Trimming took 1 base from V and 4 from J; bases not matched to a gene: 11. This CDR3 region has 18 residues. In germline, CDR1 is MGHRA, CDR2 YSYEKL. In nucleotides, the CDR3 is TGCGCCAGCAGCCAAGGGGGCACCGGGACTAGCGTCGCAGATACGCAGTATTTT. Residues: CASSQGGTGTSVADTQYF.

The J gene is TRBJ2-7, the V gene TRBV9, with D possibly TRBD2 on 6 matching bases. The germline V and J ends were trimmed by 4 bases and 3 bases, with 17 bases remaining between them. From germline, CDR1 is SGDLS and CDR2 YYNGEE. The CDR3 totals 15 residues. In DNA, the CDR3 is TGTGCCAGCAGCCCGGGGGTAGGAGGGGACTACGAGCAGTACTTC. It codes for CASSPGVGGDYEQYF.

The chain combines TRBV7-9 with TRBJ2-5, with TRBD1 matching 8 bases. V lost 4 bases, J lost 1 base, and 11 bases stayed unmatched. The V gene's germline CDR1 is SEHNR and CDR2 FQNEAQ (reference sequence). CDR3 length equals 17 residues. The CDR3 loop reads CASSSQPVTGVQETQYF. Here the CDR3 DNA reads TGTGCCAGCAGCTCCCAACCGGTGACAGGGGTCCAAGAGACCCAGTACTTC.

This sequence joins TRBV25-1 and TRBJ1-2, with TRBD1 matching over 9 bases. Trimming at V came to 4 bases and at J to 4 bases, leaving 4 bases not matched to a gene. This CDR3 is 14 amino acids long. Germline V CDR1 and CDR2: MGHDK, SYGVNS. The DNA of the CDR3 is TGTGCCAGCAGTGGCCGGGACAGGGCCTATGGCTACACCTTC. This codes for CASSGRDRAYGYTF.

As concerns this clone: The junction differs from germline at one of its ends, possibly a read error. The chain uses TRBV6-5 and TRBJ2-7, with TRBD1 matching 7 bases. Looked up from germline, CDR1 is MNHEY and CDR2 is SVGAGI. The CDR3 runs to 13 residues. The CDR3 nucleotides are TGTGCCTGCAGGGGACAGAAAGCTTACGAGCAGTACTTC. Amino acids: CACRGQKAYEQYF.

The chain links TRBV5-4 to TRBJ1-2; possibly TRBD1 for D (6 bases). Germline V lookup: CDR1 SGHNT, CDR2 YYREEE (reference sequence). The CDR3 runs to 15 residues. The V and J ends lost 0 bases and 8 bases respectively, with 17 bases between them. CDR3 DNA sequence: TGTGCCAGCAGCTTGGGAGGGGGTTCTATGTCCGGCTACACCTTC. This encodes CASSLGGGSMSGYTF. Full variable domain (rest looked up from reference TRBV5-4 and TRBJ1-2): ETGVTQSPTHLIKTRGQQVTLRCSSQSGHNTVSWYQQALGQGPQFIFQYYREEENGRGNFPPRFSGLQFPNYSSELNVNALELDDSALYLCASSLGGGSMSGYTFGSGTRLTVV.

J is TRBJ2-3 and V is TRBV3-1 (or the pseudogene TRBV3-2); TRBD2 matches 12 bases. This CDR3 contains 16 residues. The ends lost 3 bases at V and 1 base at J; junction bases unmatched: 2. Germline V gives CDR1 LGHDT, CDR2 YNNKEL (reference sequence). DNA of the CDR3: TGTGCCAGCAGCCATTGGACTAGCGGGGGCACAGATACGCAGTATTTT. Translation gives CASSHWTSGGTDTQYF.

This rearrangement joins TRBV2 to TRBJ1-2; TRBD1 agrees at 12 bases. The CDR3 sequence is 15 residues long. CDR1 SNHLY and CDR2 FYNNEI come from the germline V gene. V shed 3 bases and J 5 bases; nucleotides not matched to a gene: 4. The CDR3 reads CASSEGQGAQYGYTF. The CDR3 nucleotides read TGTGCCAGCAGTGAGGGACAGGGGGCGCAGTATGGCTACACCTTC.

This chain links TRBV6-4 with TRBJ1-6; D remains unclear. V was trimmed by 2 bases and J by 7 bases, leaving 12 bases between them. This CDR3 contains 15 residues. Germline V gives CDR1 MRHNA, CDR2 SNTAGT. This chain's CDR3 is CASSDVQAGNSPLHF. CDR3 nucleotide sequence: TGTGCCAGCAGTGACGTGCAGGCGGGGAATTCACCCCTCCACTTT.

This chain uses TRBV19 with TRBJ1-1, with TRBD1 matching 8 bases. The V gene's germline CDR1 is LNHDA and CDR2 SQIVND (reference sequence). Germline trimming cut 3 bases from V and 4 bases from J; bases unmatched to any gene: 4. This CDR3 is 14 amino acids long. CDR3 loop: CASSIDRGGTEAFF. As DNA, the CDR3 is TGTGCCAGTAGTATTGACAGGGGCGGCACTGAAGCTTTCTTT.

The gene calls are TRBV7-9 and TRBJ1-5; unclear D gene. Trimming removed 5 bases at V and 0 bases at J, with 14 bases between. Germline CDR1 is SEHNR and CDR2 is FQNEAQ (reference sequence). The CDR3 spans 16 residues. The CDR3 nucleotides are TGTGCCAGCAGCGGCGATCGGGAGTTTAGCAATCAGCCCCAGCATTTT. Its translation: CASSGDREFSNQPQHF.

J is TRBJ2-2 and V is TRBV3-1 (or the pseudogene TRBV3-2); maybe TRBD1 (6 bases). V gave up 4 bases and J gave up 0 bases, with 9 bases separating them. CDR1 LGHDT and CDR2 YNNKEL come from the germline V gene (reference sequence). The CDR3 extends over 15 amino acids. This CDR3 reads CASSPRTANTGELFF. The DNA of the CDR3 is TGTGCCAGCAGCCCCCGGACAGCGAACACCGGGGAGCTGTTTTTT.

CDR3 residues: CASSEGGSNQPQHF. The CDR3 DNA reads as TGTGCCAGCAGCGAAGGGGGTAGCAATCAGCCCCAGCATTTT. The V and J genes are TRBV11-2 and TRBJ1-5; D is possibly TRBD1 (6 bases). Trimming left V 5 bases short and J 0 bases short, with 8 bases between. This CDR3 is built from 14 residues. CDR1 and CDR2 from the germline V gene are SGHAT and FQNNGV.

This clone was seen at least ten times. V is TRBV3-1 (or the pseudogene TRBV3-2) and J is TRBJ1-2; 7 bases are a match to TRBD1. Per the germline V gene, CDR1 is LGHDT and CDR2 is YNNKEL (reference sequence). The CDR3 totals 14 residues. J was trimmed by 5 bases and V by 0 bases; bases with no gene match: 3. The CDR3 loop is CASSQEQDRYGYTF. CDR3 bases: TGTGCCAGCAGCCAAGAACAGGACAGGTATGGCTACACCTTC.

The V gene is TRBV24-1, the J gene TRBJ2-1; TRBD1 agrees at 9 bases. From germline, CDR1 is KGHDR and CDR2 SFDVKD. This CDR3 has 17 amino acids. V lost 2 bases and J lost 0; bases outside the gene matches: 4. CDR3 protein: CATSDSMTGGSYNEQFF. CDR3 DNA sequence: TGTGCCACCAGTGATTCCATGACAGGGGGCTCCTACAATGAGCAGTTCTTC.

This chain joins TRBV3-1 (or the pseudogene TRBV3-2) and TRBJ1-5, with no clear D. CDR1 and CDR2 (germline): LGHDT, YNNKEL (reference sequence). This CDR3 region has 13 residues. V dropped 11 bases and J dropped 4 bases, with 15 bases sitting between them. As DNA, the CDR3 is TGTGCCGCGGGGAGAGAGGGAAATCAGCCCCAGCATTTT. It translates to CAAGREGNQPQHF.

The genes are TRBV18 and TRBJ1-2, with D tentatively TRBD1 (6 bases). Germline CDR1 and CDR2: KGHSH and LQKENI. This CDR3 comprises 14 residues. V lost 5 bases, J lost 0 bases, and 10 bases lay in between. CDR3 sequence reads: CASSSGQTNYGYTF. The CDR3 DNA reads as TGTGCCAGCTCATCCGGACAGACTAACTATGGCTACACCTTC.

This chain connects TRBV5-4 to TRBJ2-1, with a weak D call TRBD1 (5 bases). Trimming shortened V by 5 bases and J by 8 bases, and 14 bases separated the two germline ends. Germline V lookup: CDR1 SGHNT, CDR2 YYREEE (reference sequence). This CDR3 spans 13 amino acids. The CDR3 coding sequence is TGTGCCAGCAGAGATGCAGGGCCGCATGAGCAGTTCTTC. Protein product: CASRDAGPHEQFF.